This entry lists 8 T cell receptor beta chains sequenced from one sample in a study of radiotherapy plus CTLA-4 blockade in lung cancer. Clones were sequenced by immunoSEQ multiplex PCR, and TCRdb holds only the in-frame ones, with some missing. The sample records tens of thousands of clones, approximately 70% being singletons. The source material was peripheral blood, sampled from a patient treated with radiotherapy plus ipilimumab. These receptors were collected from a human donor with non-small cell lung cancer who had stable disease on radiotherapy plus ipilimumab.

This chain links TRBV10-3 with TRBJ2-7, with D perhaps matching TRBD1 (6 bases). The CDR3 totals 13 residues. Germline V gene lookup returns CDR1 ENHRY and CDR2 SYGVKD. V was shortened by 11 bases and J by 9 bases, with 23 bases between the two germline ends. As DNA, the CDR3 is TGTGCCGCATCCATAACAGGGACACTGGGGCAGTACTTC. It yields the protein CAASITGTLGQYF.

This clone showed up just a few times. The V call is TRBV5-6, the J call TRBJ1-1; tentative D call: TRBD1 (5 bases). The CDR3 loop spans 15 amino acids. Trimming stripped 4 bases from V and 0 bases from J, with 13 bases between. Looked up from germline, CDR1 is SGHDT and CDR2 is YYEEEE. CDR3 DNA sequence: TGTGCCAGCAGCCGTGGGGGGGTGGTGAACACTGAAGCTTTCTTT. This encodes CASSRGGVVNTEAFF.

The chain carries TRBV28 and TRBJ2-2; 7 bases fit TRBD1. CDR3 length equals 14 residues. Germline V gives CDR1 MDHEN, CDR2 SYDVKM. J was trimmed by 4 bases and V by 8 bases; bases with no gene match: 7. The CDR3 spells CASLWDRFTGELFF. DNA of the CDR3: TGTGCCAGCCTATGGGACAGATTCACCGGGGAGCTGTTTTTT.

The V and J genes are TRBV28 and TRBJ2-1, with 12 bases lining up with TRBD2. The CDR3 spans 15 residues. Germline V CDR1 and CDR2: MDHEN, SYDVKM. Trimming cost V 5 bases and J 12 bases; bases outside gene matches: 11. DNA for the CDR3: TGTGCCAGCAGTCCCCCGGCTAGCGGGAGGGCCGGGCAGTTCTTC. This sequence encodes CASSPPASGRAGQFF.

The rearrangement joins TRBV2 to TRBJ1-2; 8 positions match TRBD1. J was trimmed by 6 bases and V by 5 bases; bases with no gene match: 8. Germline V CDR1 and CDR2: SNHLY, FYNNEI. The CDR3 is 14 residues long. The CDR3 sequence: CASSSDRGYHGYTF. CDR3 bases: TGTGCCAGCAGTTCCGACAGGGGATACCATGGCTACACCTTC.

This chain joins TRBV2 and TRBJ1-2; D gene ambiguous. The CDR3 loop spans 13 amino acids. The germline CDR1 and CDR2 sequences are SNHLY and FYNNEI. V lost 1 base and J lost 9, with 12 bases in between. CDR3 nucleotides: TGTGCCAGCAGTGAAGAGAAGGTTATGAGCTACACCTTC. Translation gives CASSEEKVMSYTF.

The chain employs TRBV18 and TRBJ2-7; 9 bases fit TRBD1. Germline V gene lookup returns CDR1 KGHSH and CDR2 LQKENI. J lost 6 bases, V lost 3 bases, and 9 bases had no gene match. The CDR3 sequence is 15 residues long. For the CDR3, the DNA is TGTGCCAGCTCACCGACCGGGACAGGGAGGGCCGAGCAGTACTTC. It is translated as CASSPTGTGRAEQYF.

Details on this clone: Because it lacks the conserved phenylalanine or tryptophan at the end, this CDR3 is likely a read error. The DNA is omitted, as the CDR3 cannot be located on it reliably, and the CDR3 follows TCRdb's listing. The CDR3 here is CASSPGPRGYIL. This chain joins TRBV6-5 and TRBJ1-2. Germline V gene sequence: CDR1 MNHEY, CDR2 SVGAGI. With termini counted, the CDR3 has 12 amino acids.